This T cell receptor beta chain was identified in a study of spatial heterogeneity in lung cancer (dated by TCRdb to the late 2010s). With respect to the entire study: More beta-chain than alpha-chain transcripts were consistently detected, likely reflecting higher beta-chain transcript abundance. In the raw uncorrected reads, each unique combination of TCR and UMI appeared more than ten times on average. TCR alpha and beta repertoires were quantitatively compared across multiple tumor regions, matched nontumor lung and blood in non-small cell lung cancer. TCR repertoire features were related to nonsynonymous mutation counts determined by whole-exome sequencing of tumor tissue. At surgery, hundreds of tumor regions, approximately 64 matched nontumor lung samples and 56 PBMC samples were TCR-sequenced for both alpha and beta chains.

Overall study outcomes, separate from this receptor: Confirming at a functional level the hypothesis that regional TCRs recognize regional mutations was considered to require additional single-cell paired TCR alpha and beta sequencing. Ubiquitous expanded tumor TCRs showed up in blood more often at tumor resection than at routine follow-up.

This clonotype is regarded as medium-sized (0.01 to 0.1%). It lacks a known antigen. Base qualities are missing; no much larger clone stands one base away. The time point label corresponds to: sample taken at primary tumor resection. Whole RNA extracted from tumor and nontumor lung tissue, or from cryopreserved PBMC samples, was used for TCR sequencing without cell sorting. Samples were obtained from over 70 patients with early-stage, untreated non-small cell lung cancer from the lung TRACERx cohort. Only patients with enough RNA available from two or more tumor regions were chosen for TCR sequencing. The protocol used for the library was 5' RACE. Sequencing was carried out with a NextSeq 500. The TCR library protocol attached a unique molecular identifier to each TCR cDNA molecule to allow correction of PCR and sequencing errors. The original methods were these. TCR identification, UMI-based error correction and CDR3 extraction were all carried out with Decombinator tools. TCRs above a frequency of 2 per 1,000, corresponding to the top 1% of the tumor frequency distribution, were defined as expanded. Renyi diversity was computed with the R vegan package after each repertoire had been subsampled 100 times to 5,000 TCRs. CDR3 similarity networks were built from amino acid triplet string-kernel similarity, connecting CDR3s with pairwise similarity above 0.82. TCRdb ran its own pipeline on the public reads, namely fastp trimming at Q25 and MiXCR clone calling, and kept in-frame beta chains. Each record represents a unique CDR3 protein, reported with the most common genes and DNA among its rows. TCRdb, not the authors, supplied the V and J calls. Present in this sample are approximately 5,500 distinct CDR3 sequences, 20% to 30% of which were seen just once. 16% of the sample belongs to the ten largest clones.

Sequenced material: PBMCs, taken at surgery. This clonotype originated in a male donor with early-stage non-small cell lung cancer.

DNA sequence: TGTGCCAGCAGTGACGTACAGGGCTTGTGGTCTAACTATGGCTACACCTTC. It translates to CASSDVQGLWSNYGYTF. The rearranged chain carries TRBV6-1 and TRBJ1-2, with TRBD1 as a weak D call on 6 bases. V is cut by 3 bases and J by 0 bases, and the space between the germline ends is 17 bases. From cysteine to phenylalanine, the CDR3 is 17 amino acids long. This entry keeps only the CDR3 DNA: 51 bases, framed from base 1. The germline V gene provides CDR1 MNHNS and CDR2 SASEGT.